This T cell receptor (beta chain) originates from a study of cytomegalovirus exposure and HLA in healthy donors. Study outcomes and limitations: TCR beta V segments were, for the most part, productive about 87% or about 30% of the time in an earlier analysis. Confirmation was obtained in vitro that three CMV-associated chains are specific for CMV antigens. TRBV6-2, TRBV6-3 and some other V segments were unresolvable in 87-base-pair reads.

Primers: 60 Vbeta forward and 13 Jbeta reverse. Original processing methods: Later, roughly 86 million unique TCR beta chains were counted in an analysis, and 8.5 million to 13 million of them were shared. Measured with immunoSEQ multiplex PCR; TCRdb has only the in-frame clones, and not every one. Clone size and the V and J calls come from that table; the DNA yielded D and trimming. This sample has about 150,000 clones, with over 75% found just once. Concerning this clone: Its antigen remains unknown.

V was pared by 3 bases and J by 6 bases, with 7 bases between. CDR3 length: 11 amino acids. Per germline, CDR1 DFQATT and CDR2 SNEGSKA (reference sequence). This chain connects TRBV20-1 to TRBJ2-3; D remains ambiguous. The TCR comes from a woman aged 40 to 50 in good health and CMV-seropositive. Sequencing was carried out using PBMCs. CDR3 loop: CSARTGDTQYF. The CDR3 nucleotides are TGCAGTGCTAGGACTGGGGATACGCAGTATTTT.